One sample yielded the 12 T cell receptor beta chains listed below, sequenced in a study of T cell responses to AZD1222 COVID-19 vaccine. Profiling relied on immunoSEQ multiplex PCR, and the TCRdb table lists in-frame clones only, not all of them. The sample consists of about 180,000 clones, around 90% of them appearing once. The sample in question was peripheral blood, obtained 28 days after the second AZD1222 dose. The receptor source for this set is an adult who received the AZD1222 COVID-19 vaccine.

The CDR3 region has the DNA TGTGCCAGCTCACCACGGAGCCGGAACACTGAAGCTTTCTTT. Protein: CASSPRSRNTEAFF. V gene TRBV18 combines with J gene TRBJ1-1; D ambiguous. The ends were cut back, 1 base at V and 1 base at J, with 7 bases in the middle. The length of the CDR3 is 14 residues. Per germline, CDR1 KGHSH and CDR2 LQKENI.

The chain links TRBV21-1 to TRBJ1-3. TRBV21-1 is designated a pseudogene. The CDR3 covers 16 residues. CDR3 loop: CASSIPQGWGINTIYF. CDR3 sequence (DNA): TGTGCCAGCAGCATTCCCCAGGGTTGGGGGATAAACACCATATATTTT.

This clone was recorded only once. The chain couples TRBV6-5 to TRBJ1-2; 8 positions match TRBD1. Germline V gene sequence: CDR1 MNHEY, CDR2 SVGAGI. With V trimmed by 7 bases and J by 7 bases, 14 bases remained unmatched. The CDR3 runs to 15 residues. The CDR3: CASTDGAQGAFGYTF. The CDR3 DNA reads as TGTGCCAGCACCGACGGGGCTCAGGGGGCTTTTGGCTACACCTTC.

The rearrangement links TRBV29-1 to TRBJ2-3; D gene uncertain. V lost 3 bases to trimming and J lost 2 bases, with 12 bases between them. The V gene's germline CDR1 is SQVTM and CDR2 ANQGSEA. The CDR3 sequence is 14 residues long. The CDR3 region is CSVDLGVTTDTQYF. CDR3 nucleotides: TGCAGCGTTGATTTAGGAGTTACCACAGATACGCAGTATTTT.

This chain joins TRBV6-1 and TRBJ1-1, with a tentative D call TRBD1 (5 bases). V was trimmed by 4 bases and J by 0 bases, leaving 15 bases between them. The CDR3 has 16 amino acids. Germline V gene data show CDR1 as MNHNS and CDR2 as SASEGT. The CDR3 sequence is CASSAHGAPMNTEAFF. DNA of the CDR3: TGTGCCAGCAGTGCCCACGGGGCCCCAATGAACACTGAAGCTTTCTTT.

This clone has a handful of counts. The rearrangement links TRBV13 to TRBJ1-2, with TRBD1 matching 9 bases. J gave up 8 bases and V 2 bases, and 6 bases lay outside the gene matches. The CDR3 extends over 14 amino acids. Germline loops: CDR1 PRHDT, CDR2 FYEKMQ (reference sequence). CDR3 residues: CASSLNRGLSGYTF. DNA for the CDR3: TGTGCCAGCAGCTTAAACAGGGGGCTGTCGGGCTACACCTTC.

The genes are TRBV7-9 and TRBJ1-3; 10 nucleotides align to TRBD1. The J segment lost 0 bases and the V segment lost 5 bases, leaving 4 bases of the junction unmatched. Germline V lookup: CDR1 SEHNR, CDR2 FQNEAQ (reference sequence). This CDR3 region has 16 residues. This chain's CDR3 is CASSAGQGSSGNTIYF. Written as DNA, the CDR3 is TGTGCCAGCAGCGCGGGACAGGGGAGCTCTGGAAACACCATATATTTT. The full variable domain, its missing parts supplied by reference TRBV7-9 and TRBJ1-3, is DTGVSQNPRHKITKRGQNVTFRCDPISEHNRLYWYRQTLGQGPEFLTYFQNEAQLEKSRLLSDRFSAERPKGSFSTLEIQRTEQGDSAMYLCASSAGQGSSGNTIYFGEGSWLTVV.

Comment on this clone: Relative to the germline gene, one junction end is altered; a read error may explain this. The chain employs TRBV7-7 and TRBJ2-5; D not resolved. CDR1 and CDR2 (germline): SSHAT, FNYEAQ (reference sequence). The CDR3 contains 12 residues. The CDR3 DNA follows: TGTGCTAGCAGCTTGTGGGGAGAGACCCAGTACTTC. Amino acids: CASSLWGETQYF. Combining the CDR3 with reference TRBV7-7 and TRBJ2-5 gives the whole variable domain GAGVSQSPRYKVTKRGQDVTLRCDPISSHATLYWYQQALGQGPEFLTYFNYEAQPDKSGLPSDRFSAERPEGSISTLTIQRTEQRDSAMYRCASSLWGETQYFGPGTRLLVL.

The V and J genes are TRBV9 and TRBJ1-2, with TRBD1 matching over 7 bases. The CDR3 length is 17 residues. After removal of 4 bases from V and 1 base from J, the junction contained 13 bases not matched to a gene. Germline lookup yields CDR1 SGDLS and CDR2 YYNGEE. CDR3 nucleotides: TGTGCCAGCAGCCCTCACGGGGGACAGACACTTAACTATGGCTACACCTTC. Its protein product is CASSPHGGQTLNYGYTF. Looking up the rest from reference TRBV9 and TRBJ1-2 gives the full variable domain: DSGVTQTPKHLITATGQRVTLRCSPRSGDLSVYWYQQSLDQGLQFLIQYYNGEERAKGNILERFSAQQFPDLHSELNLSSLELGDSALYFCASSPHGGQTLNYGYTFGSGTRLTVV.

The chain links TRBV7-3 to TRBJ2-5; D perhaps matches TRBD1 (5 bases). Germline CDR1 is SGHTA and CDR2 is FQGTGA. The CDR3 has 15 residues. V lost 1 base, J lost 5 bases, and 14 bases lay in between. Written as DNA, the CDR3 is TGTGCCAGCAGCTTAAACCCAGGGTCAGGCGAGACCCAGTACTTC. Residues: CASSLNPGSGETQYF.

The chain links TRBV15 to TRBJ2-3; 9 bases are shared with TRBD1. This CDR3 spans 18 amino acids. Germline V lookup: CDR1 LNHNV, CDR2 YYDKDF (reference sequence). The V segment lost 1 base and the J segment 0 bases; nucleotides outside the gene matches: 8. CDR3 DNA: TGTGCCACCAGCAGAGGCTCAGGGACAGGGCCTAGCACAGATACGCAGTATTTT. It specifies CATSRGSGTGPSTDTQYF. The full variable domain, with the rest looked up from reference TRBV15 and TRBJ2-3, is DAMVIQNPRYQVTQFGKPVTLSCSQTLNHNVMYWYQQKSSQAPKLLFHYYDKDFNNEADTPDNFQSRRPNTSFCFLDIRSPGLGDTAMYLCATSRGSGTGPSTDTQYFGPGTRLTVL.

This rearrangement joins TRBV6-5 to TRBJ2-1; 10 bases align to TRBD1. The length of the CDR3 is 15 residues. Looked up from germline, CDR1 is MNHEY and CDR2 is SVGAGI. V gave up 4 bases and J gave up 10 bases; unmatched junction bases: 10. For the CDR3, the DNA is TGTGCCAGCAGTTCCCGGGACAGGGGAACCTTAGAGCAGTTCTTC. Its translation is CASSSRDRGTLEQFF.